This entry lists 31 T cell receptor beta chains sequenced from one sample in a study of T cell clonality in common variable immunodeficiency. Produced via immunoSEQ multiplex PCR; TCRdb's table is partial and in-frame only. Sampling found about 41,000 clones, none seen once. Sequencing was performed on peripheral blood mononuclear cells. These TCRs come from a person between 18 and 75 years old in good health.

This clone was found many times. The read is 3 residues too short to cover the CDR3 end, so that end is filled in from the germline J gene. The chain is built from TRBV5-1 and TRBJ2-2; D gene ambiguous. CDR3 length equals 11 residues. CDR1 is SGHRS and CDR2 is YFSETQ in the germline V gene. The V and J ends lost 6 bases and 5 bases respectively, with 5 bases between them. CDR3: CASTVTGELFF. Partial CDR3 DNA: TGCGCCAGCACAGTAACCGGGGAG.

This clone was detected ten times or more. The CDR3 end lies 3 residues beyond the end of the read and is filled in from the germline J gene. The chain has TRBV20-1 and TRBJ2-7, with 7 bases identical to TRBD2. The CDR3 totals 14 residues. Germline V gives CDR1 DFQATT, CDR2 SNEGSKA (reference sequence). After removal of 4 bases from V and 4 bases from J, the junction contained 10 bases not matched to a gene. CDR3 DNA (partial): TGCAGTGCTATACAATGGGGGGGGACTTACGAG. Its translation: CSAIQWGGTYE. The full CDR3 protein is CSAIQWGGTYEQYF.

This clone has at least ten counts. The read ends 3 residues early relative to the CDR3; the germline J gene fills the gap. This sequence joins TRBV5-8 and TRBJ2-7; a weak D match, TRBD1 (6 bases). The V gene's germline CDR1 is SGHTS and CDR2 YDEGEE. V dropped 4 bases and J dropped 4 bases, with 18 bases sitting between them. This CDR3 contains 15 residues. CDR3 sequence reads: CASSPPGRGTYEQYF. The CDR3 bases that were read are TGTGCCAGCAGCCCGCCGGGCAGGGGTACGTACGAG.

There are many counts of this clone. The read ends 3 residues shy of where the CDR3 ends; the end is completed using the germline J gene. The chain joins TRBV7-2 to TRBJ1-4; 7 bases are shared with TRBD1. With 2 bases clipped from V and 10 bases from J, the junction kept 4 bases outside the gene matches. The CDR3 is 13 amino acids. In germline, CDR1 is SGHTA, CDR2 FQGNSA. The CDR3 bases that were read are TGTGCCAGCAGCTTAACAGGGGAAACAAAA. Its protein is CASSLTGETK. The whole CDR3 sequence reads CASSLTGETKLFF.

This clone was recorded at least ten times. The read is 3 residues too short to cover the CDR3 end, so that end is filled in from the germline J gene. The rearrangement uses TRBV7-9 and TRBJ2-2, with unresolved D. Germline CDR1 SEHNR, CDR2 FQNEAQ (reference sequence). The V end was cut by 7 bases, the J end by 4 bases, with 4 bases between. The CDR3 is 11 residues long. Partial CDR3 DNA: TGTGCCAGCACTCTCACCGGGGAG. This codes for CASTLTGE. The full CDR3 reads CASTLTGELFF. The variable domain in full, with the rest retrieved from reference TRBV7-9 and TRBJ2-2, is DTGVSQNPRHKITKRGQNVTFRCDPISEHNRLYWYRQTLGQGPEFLTYFQNEAQLEKSRLLSDRFSAERPKGSFSTLEIQRTEQGDSAMYLCASTLTGELFFGEGSRLTVL.

In its sample, this clone was seen many times. The read comes to an end 3 residues before the CDR3 does, leaving the germline J gene to fill in the end. J is TRBJ2-3 and V is TRBV2; D might be TRBD1 (6 bases). Germline values: CDR1 SNHLY, CDR2 FYNNEI. The CDR3 is 15 amino acids. Between the trimmed V and J ends, which lost 0 bases and 6 bases, there was a span of 13 bases. The CDR3 spells CASSEALRGADTQYF. CDR3 DNA, as far as it was read: TGTGCCAGCAGTGAAGCGCTCAGGGGCGCCGATACG.

Ten or more counts support this clone. The sequenced fragment ends 3 residues before the CDR3 boundary, so the rest is inferred from the germline J gene. The chain carries TRBV4-1 and TRBJ1-2; no clear D. Germline CDR1 reads MGHRA; CDR2 reads YSYEKL. CDR3 size: 13 residues. CDR3: CASSQDFQSGYTF. CDR3 DNA (partial): TGCGCCAGCAGCCAAGATTTCCAGTCGGGC.

There are many counts of this clone. The missing CDR3 end, 3 residues past where the read stops, is filled in from the germline J gene. J is TRBJ2-1 and V is TRBV5-1; TRBD2 matches 11 bases. Trimming removed 0 bases from V and 8 bases from J; junction bases left unmatched: 7. CDR1 and CDR2 from the germline V gene are SGHRS and YFSETQ. CDR3 length: 16 residues. CDR3 loop: CASSLVSGRAHDEQFF. The DNA read from the CDR3 is TGCGCCAGCAGCTTGGTTAGCGGGAGGGCCCATGATGAG.

This clone was seen ten or more times. Coverage ceases 3 residues before the CDR3 finishes, and the germline J gene fills in the end. The chain couples TRBV4-2 to TRBJ2-3; D may be TRBD1 (5 bases). The CDR3 runs 16 residues. Germline loops: CDR1 LGHNA, CDR2 YNFKEQ. V was clipped by 1 base and J by 0 bases, with 11 bases between them. The CDR3 protein is CASSQATASSTDTQYF. Incomplete CDR3 DNA: TGTGCCAGCAGCCAAGCGACAGCCTCTAGCACAGATACG.

This clone was counted a few times. The read is 3 residues too short to cover the CDR3 end, so that end is filled in from the germline J gene. The chain employs TRBV30 and TRBJ2-4; 9 positions match TRBD1. Germline assignment: CDR1 GTSNPN and CDR2 SVGIG (reference sequence). This CDR3 region has 14 residues. Here the CDR3 reads CAWTLLRDREGQYF. The part of the CDR3 DNA that was read is TGTGCCTGGACCCTACTCCGGGACAGGGAGGGT.

This clone was seen repeatedly, ten times or more. The CDR3 is cut off 3 residues early in the read; its end comes from the germline J gene. The chain joins TRBV20-1 to TRBJ1-2, with 7 bases lining up with TRBD1. V lost 3 bases and J lost 0; bases outside the gene matches: 10. The CDR3 runs to 16 residues. From germline, CDR1 is DFQATT and CDR2 SNEGSKA (reference sequence). The part of the CDR3 DNA that was read is TGCAGTGCTAGCCCACAGGGGATTGGTACTAACTATGGC. Translating gives CSASPQGIGTNYG. The CDR3 as a whole reads CSASPQGIGTNYGYTF.

A few counts support this clone. The CDR3 goes on 3 residues after the read ends, and that part is filled in from the germline J gene. The chain links TRBV7-9 to TRBJ2-1; D gene ambiguous. Germline V gene sequence: CDR1 SEHNR, CDR2 FQNEAQ (reference sequence). The CDR3 is 12 residues long. With 4 bases removed from V and 9 bases from J, the gap between germline ends came to 10 bases. The part of the CDR3 DNA that was read is TGTGCCAGCAGCTACTTAATAGCTGAG. Translation gives CASSYLIAE. The full CDR3 protein is CASSYLIAEQFF.

In this sample, this clone turned up many times. The CDR3 reads CSVEDQGIATQYF. The CDR3 bases that were read are TGCAGCGTTGAAGATCAGGGTATCGCGACG. The rearrangement uses TRBV29-1 and TRBJ2-3, with a possible D match to TRBD1 (5 bases). The read is 3 residues too short to cover the CDR3 end, so that end is filled in from the germline J gene. Germline values: CDR1 SQVTM, CDR2 ANQGSEA. The CDR3 spans 13 residues.

This clone showed up many times. The CDR3 here is CASSRQGAWANVLTF. The DNA read from the CDR3 is TGTGCCAGCAGTAGACAGGGGGCTTGGGCCAACGTC. The chain links TRBV2 to TRBJ2-6; the match to TRBD1 covers 10 bases. Read coverage stops 3 residues before the CDR3 terminus; the germline J gene supplies the remainder. CDR3 length: 15 residues. CDR1 and CDR2 (germline): SNHLY, FYNNEI. The J segment lost 5 bases and the V segment lost 5 bases, leaving 3 bases of the junction unmatched.

As concerns this clone: The observed sequence ends 3 residues before the CDR3 terminus, with the missing tail filled in from the germline J gene. The chain carries TRBV6-1 and TRBJ1-2, with D possibly matching TRBD1 (5 bases). CDR3 length equals 14 residues. Looked up from germline, CDR1 is MNHNS and CDR2 is SASEGT. Trimming left V 4 bases short and J 0 bases short, with 9 bases between. CDR3 protein: CASSGRAANYGYTF. The covered CDR3 bases are TGTGCCAGCAGTGGCAGGGCTGCTAACTATGGC.

This clone was observed at least ten times. Coverage ceases 3 residues before the CDR3 finishes, and the germline J gene fills in the end. V usage is TRBV5-1 and J usage is TRBJ2-3; 10 bases line up with TRBD2. CDR1 is SGHRS, CDR2 YFSETQ, per germline. This CDR3 has 14 amino acids. V shed 4 bases, J shed 6 bases, and the junction held 5 bases outside the gene matches. The covered CDR3 bases are TGCGCCAGCAGCGGGCTAGCGGGAGAGGATACG. It yields the protein CASSGLAGEDT. The whole CDR3 protein is CASSGLAGEDTQYF.

This clone has a count of ten or more. From the germline J gene comes the end of the CDR3, since the read stops 3 residues before it. The rearrangement links TRBV5-1 to TRBJ2-6; D gene ambiguous. The length of the CDR3 is 16 residues. V was trimmed by 0 bases and J by 0 bases, leaving 7 bases between them. Germline V lookup: CDR1 SGHRS, CDR2 YFSETQ. The CDR3 DNA, read in part, is TGCGCCAGCAGCTTGGCCCCTTCCTCTGGGGCCAACGTC. Its translation: CASSLAPSSGANV. The whole CDR3 is CASSLAPSSGANVLTF.

This clone was recorded many times. The DNA ends 3 residues before the CDR3 does, and the rest of the CDR3 is filled in from the germline J gene. This chain joins TRBV18 and TRBJ2-4; D might be TRBD1 (6 bases). CDR1 KGHSH and CDR2 LQKENI come from the germline V gene. This CDR3 region has 15 residues. With 2 bases removed from V and 4 bases from J, the gap between germline ends came to 12 bases. CDR3 amino acids: CASSPGPGTKNIQYF. The CDR3 DNA, read in part, is TGTGCCAGCTCACCAGGCCCCGGGACAAAAAACATT.

This clone was seen many times. Read data end 3 residues before the CDR3 end; the end is taken from the germline J gene. The V call is TRBV30, the J call TRBJ2-6; no clear D gene. Germline CDR1 GTSNPN, CDR2 SVGIG (reference sequence). The CDR3 runs to 15 residues. V lost 0 bases, J lost 1 base, and 7 bases lay in between. Partial CDR3 DNA: TGTGCCTGGAGTGTATGGCTGTCTGGGGCCAACGTC. Amino acids: CAWSVWLSGANV. The full CDR3 protein reads CAWSVWLSGANVLTF.

In its sample, this clone was seen many times. The observed sequence ends 3 residues before the CDR3 terminus, with the missing tail filled in from the germline J gene. The V call is TRBV19, the J call TRBJ1-5, with D possibly matching TRBD1 (5 bases). Trimming took off 6 bases at V and 3 bases at J, with 15 bases between the two ends. Germline CDR1 LNHDA, CDR2 SQIVND (reference sequence). This CDR3 region has 15 residues. The part of the CDR3 DNA that was read is TGTGCCAGTAGCCTCCCGGGCAGGGCCAATCAGCCC. The encoded protein is CASSLPGRANQP. The entire CDR3 protein reads CASSLPGRANQPQHF.

This clone came up many times. The read terminates 3 residues ahead of where the CDR3 ends, so the germline J gene completes it. The J gene is TRBJ1-1, the V gene TRBV5-1, with TRBD1 matching 8 bases. In germline, CDR1 is SGHRS, CDR2 YFSETQ. The trim removed 0 bases at V and 6 bases at J, leaving 10 bases unmatched. This CDR3 has 16 residues. CDR3 residues: CASSLAGQGAFSEAFF. The covered CDR3 bases are TGCGCCAGCAGCTTGGCCGGTCAGGGGGCTTTCTCTGAA.

This clone came up many times. The CDR3 end falls 3 residues outside the read, so it is completed with the germline J gene. V usage is TRBV20-1 and J usage is TRBJ2-1, with D unresolved. In germline, CDR1 is DFQATT, CDR2 SNEGSKA (reference sequence). The V and J ends lost 0 bases and 9 bases respectively, with 15 bases between them. The CDR3 contains 14 residues. The part of the CDR3 DNA that was read is TGCAGTGCTAGAGATCGGCGCCAGTCGGGTGAG. This translates into CSARDRRQSGE. The full CDR3 sequence reads CSARDRRQSGEQFF.

This clone was found many times. Read data end 3 residues before the CDR3 end; the end is taken from the germline J gene. V and J are TRBV3-1 (or the pseudogene TRBV3-2) and TRBJ2-7; weak D call: TRBD1 (5 bases). CDR3 length: 14 amino acids. The V and J ends lost 4 bases and 1 base respectively, with 11 bases between them. Germline assignment: CDR1 LGHDT and CDR2 YNNKEL (reference sequence). The chain's CDR3 is CASSPRGLSYEQYF. Incomplete CDR3 DNA: TGTGCCAGCAGCCCAAGGGGTCTATCCTACGAG.

This clone was seen repeatedly, ten times or more. The read terminates 3 residues ahead of where the CDR3 ends, so the germline J gene completes it. V usage is TRBV5-1 and J usage is TRBJ2-5, with 10 bases fitting TRBD2. The CDR3 totals 18 residues. The germline CDR1 and CDR2 sequences are SGHRS and YFSETQ. Trimming at V came to 3 bases and at J to 5 bases, leaving 16 bases not matched to a gene. Partial CDR3 DNA: TGCGCCAGCAGCTCCGGGGAGGGACTAGCGAATAAGAGGGAGACC. It translates to CASSSGEGLANKRET. The full-length CDR3 reads as CASSSGEGLANKRETQYF.

This clone was counted many times. The read terminates 3 residues ahead of where the CDR3 ends, so the germline J gene completes it. The chain links TRBV4-2 to TRBJ2-1; 7 positions agree with TRBD1. CDR1 and CDR2 (germline): LGHNA, YNFKEQ. V lost 5 bases and J lost 1; bases outside the gene matches: 11. There are 17 residues in the CDR3. The part of the CDR3 DNA that was read is TGTGCCAGCAGCGAAGTGGGACAGTCACTTTCCTACAATGAG. This codes for CASSEVGQSLSYNE. From start to end, the CDR3 is CASSEVGQSLSYNEQFF.

The table lists this clone with many counts. The read falls 3 residues short of the CDR3 end, and the missing part is taken from the germline J gene. The genes are TRBV19 and TRBJ2-5; 8 positions match TRBD1. Germline CDR1 is LNHDA and CDR2 is SQIVND (reference sequence). J gave up 5 bases and V 1 base, and 6 bases lay outside the gene matches. The CDR3 runs to 15 residues. The CDR3 DNA, read in part, is TGTGCCAGTAGTATAGCTGACAGGGGAACCGAGACC. Amino acid sequence: CASSIADRGTET. The CDR3, in full, reads CASSIADRGTETQYF.

Many counts were recorded for this clone. The read gets to within 3 residues of the CDR3 end, and the germline J gene fills in the rest. The gene calls are TRBV7-8 and TRBJ1-2, with 9 bases aligning to TRBD1. CDR1 is SGHVS and CDR2 is FQNEAQ in the germline V gene. CDR3 length: 15 residues. Trimming at V came to 5 bases and at J to 4 bases, leaving 8 bases not matched to a gene. The CDR3 protein is CASSATGGLIYGYTF. The CDR3 bases that were read are TGTGCCAGCAGCGCTACAGGGGGCCTAATCTATGGC.

In its sample, this clone was seen many times. The read gets to within 3 residues of the CDR3 end, and the germline J gene fills in the rest. This sequence joins TRBV19 and TRBJ2-5; 9 bases line up with TRBD1. V was pared by 3 bases and J by 3 bases, with 8 bases of the junction left unmatched. The germline V gene has CDR1 LNHDA and CDR2 SQIVND (reference sequence). The CDR3 totals 16 residues. The sequenced CDR3 bases are TGTGCCAGTAGTATCGGTTCGGGACAGGGTAAAGAGACC. It yields the protein CASSIGSGQGKET. The entire CDR3 sequence reads CASSIGSGQGKETQYF.

This clone came up a few times. Read coverage stops 3 residues before the CDR3 terminus; the germline J gene supplies the remainder. This chain links TRBV11-1 with TRBJ2-1; 9 bases agree with TRBD1. The CDR3 totals 15 residues. The J segment lost 7 bases and the V segment lost 2 bases, leaving 6 bases of the junction unmatched. The germline V gene encodes CDR1 SGHAT and CDR2 FQDESV (reference sequence). CDR3 sequence: CASSLLGTGWNEQFF. The CDR3 DNA, read in part, is TGTGCCAGCAGCTTACTAGGGACAGGGTGGAATGAG.

This clone was seen repeatedly, ten times or more. The CDR3 extends 3 residues past the end of the read, so its final part is completed from the germline J gene. The chain combines TRBV28 with TRBJ2-1, with TRBD2 identical over 7 bases. CDR1 MDHEN and CDR2 SYDVKM come from the germline V gene. The CDR3 runs 15 residues. V trimming: 2 bases; J trimming: 2 bases; junction bases outside the gene matches: 3. This CDR3 reads CASSLAGVAYNEQFF. The sequenced CDR3 bases are TGTGCCAGCAGTTTAGCGGGGGTGGCCTACAATGAG.

This clone was seen many times. With the read ending 3 residues before the CDR3 end, the germline J gene is used to fill in that end. The J gene is TRBJ2-2, the V gene TRBV20-1, with TRBD2 identical over 7 bases. Trimming at V came to 3 bases and at J to 0 bases, leaving 10 bases not matched to a gene. This CDR3 has 17 residues. Germline CDR1 and CDR2: DFQATT and SNEGSKA (reference sequence). CDR3 bases read: TGCAGTGCTAGGACCTCACTAGCGCTTCCGAACACCGGGGAG. Translating it yields CSARTSLALPNTGE. The CDR3 in full is CSARTSLALPNTGELFF.